This T cell receptor beta chain came from a study of human T cells and chemical hapten exposure. TCRdb reprocessed the RACE reads via MiXCR and lists one record per CDR3 protein. Of roughly 100,000 distinct CDR3 sequences listed, about 9% were seen once; the top ten hold just over 2%. Time point meaning: patch test 2, 6 weeks after DPC sensitization. The treatment was: therapeutic diphenylcyclopropenone sensitization with weekly scalp DPC. Blood collection took place prior to placing each patch test. General study points: There were significantly more large CDR3 similarity clusters among expanded TCRs than among controls.

Regarding this clonotype: Its antigen is not known.

The CDR3 totals 13 residues. The germline V gene has CDR1 SGHKS and CDR2 YYEKEE (reference sequence). The ends were cut back, 4 bases at V and 3 bases at J, with 11 bases in the middle. The gene calls are TRBV5-5 and TRBJ2-7; D may be TRBD1 or TRBD2 (5 bases each). The sequence came from a woman aged 40 to 50 with alopecia areata. Some clones in this sample may be carry-over from other donors' samples. The source was whole blood, collected in connection with sensitization to the hapten diphenylcyclopropenone (DPC). CDR3: CASSPGPGYEQYF. Here the CDR3 DNA reads TGTGCCAGCAGCCCGGGACCGGGCTACGAGCAGTACTTC.